This record concerns one TCR beta chain sequence. Its antigen is currently unknown. This record belongs to a study of regulatory dendritic cells for organ transplantation. Study conclusions and caveats: Alloreactive memory CD8+ T cell pools varied considerably between individuals.

Sequencing was performed with immunoSEQ multiplex PCR; in TCRdb, only in-frame clones are kept and a portion is missing. The top ten clones hold over 0.1% of a sample with 30,000 to 40,000 clones, about 89% of them seen once. V lost 4 bases, J lost 7 bases, and 20 bases lay in between. The CDR3 covers 15 residues. Germline loops: CDR1 SGHDT, CDR2 YYEEEE. Sequenced material: naive CD8+ T cells from blood. Sample subset: CD45RA+ naive T cells. The V call is TRBV5-6, the J call TRBJ1-2; TRBD1 might be the D (6 bases). The sequence was obtained from a human donor in good health. The CDR3 DNA sequence: TGTGCCAGCAGCCCTCCGACAGGACTGCTTGCTGGCTACACCTTC. Translating gives CASSPPTGLLAGYTF.